The source of this T cell receptor (beta chain) is a study of blood T cell repertoires in COVID-19. At the level of the study: Samples of COVID-19 (acute and convalescent) were obtained from the United States, Italy and Spain. Sources were T cells, B-cell-depleted T cells, or PBMCs; the material itself was cDNA or gDNA.

Under the authors' procedure: Amplified reference gene primers provided the basis for estimating nucleated cell counts. Clones were read by immunoSEQ multiplex PCR, and TCRdb kept only the in-frame ones, dropping some. The D gene and trimming were derived from the DNA, and the V and J assignments and clone size from that table. The data hold some 100,000 clones, with roughly 90% observed a single time. This CDR3 spans 16 amino acids. The ends were cut back, 4 bases at V and 3 bases at J, with 15 bases in the middle. Germline CDR1 is MNHEY and CDR2 is SMNVEV (reference sequence). The chain combines TRBV27 with TRBJ1-4; maybe TRBD1 (5 bases). The sequence came from a man aged 55-75 years with acute or convalescent COVID-19. The sequenced material came from peripheral blood. In DNA, the CDR3 is TGTGCCAGCAGTTATAAGGGGTGGGCTTCTAATGAAAAACTGTTTTTT. Protein: CASSYKGWASNEKLFF.